These 9 T cell receptor beta chains originate from one sample sequenced in a study of tumor-infiltrating lymphocytes in primary liver carcinoma. Co-extracted RNA and DNA came from approximately 20-30 mg of unsorted bulk tissue. A constant-region primer served to make TCR beta cDNA from roughly 480 ng total RNA. Modified slightly, ARM-PCR produced TCR beta libraries over three nested multiplex PCR rounds. Forward primers for TRBV1-TRBV30 and a C-beta reverse primer served the first two PCR rounds, at about 10 cycles each. Using its own MiXCR run on the multiplex PCR reads, TCRdb lists one record per CDR3 protein. This table holds around 120,000 distinct CDR3 sequences, roughly three fifths found once. Sequenced material: liver tumor tissue from sampling region 1. Subset described: tumor region T1, superior pole. The origin of the receptors is a woman aged 55-70 years with primary liver carcinoma and hepatitis B virus infection.

This clonotype was seen a single time. Lacking the conserved final phenylalanine or tryptophan, this CDR3 likely reflects a read error. V is TRBV11-2 and J is TRBJ2-7; TRBD2 is a possible D gene (5 bases). The CDR3 loop spans 13 amino acids. Germline lookup yields CDR1 SGHAT and CDR2 FQNNGV. This chain's CDR3 is CDSSLSLAGEQYL. The CDR3 DNA is TGTGACAGCAGCCTATCCCTAGCAGGCGAGCAGTACTTA.

This clonotype has ten or more counts. The chain carries TRBV11-3 and TRBJ2-3; no clear D gene. The CDR3 spans 13 residues. Per germline, CDR1 SGHNT and CDR2 YENEEA. Trimming cost V 5 bases and J 2 bases, with 8 bases left between them. The CDR3 nucleotides are TGTGCCAGCAGCCTAACACCCACAGATACGCAGTATTTT. It codes for CASSLTPTDTQYF.

This clonotype is a singleton in its sample. V gene TRBV11-2 combines with J gene TRBJ1-3; TRBD1 might be the D (5 bases). The germline CDR1 and CDR2 sequences are SGHAT and FQNNGV. V lost 1 base, J lost 0 bases, and 16 bases lay in between. The CDR3 has 18 amino acids. Here the CDR3 DNA reads TGTGCCAGCAGCTTAGTGCCCGTGGAGGGGAGCTCTGGAAACACCATATATTTT. Translated, it gives CASSLVPVEGSSGNTIYF. Using reference TRBV11-2 and TRBJ1-3 for the parts outside the CDR3, the full variable domain is EAGVAQSPRYKIIEKRQSVAFWCNPISGHATLYWYQQILGQGPKLLIQFQNNGVVDDSQLPKDRFSAERLKGVDSTLKIQPAKLEDSAVYLCASSLVPVEGSSGNTIYFGEGSWLTVV.

Points on this clonotype: At one boundary the junction diverges from the germline segment, which might be a read error. CDR3 amino acids: CAISLWGEYQETQYF. For the CDR3, the DNA is TGCGCCATCAGCTTATGGGGGGAGTACCAAGAGACCCAGTACTTC. The chain combines TRBV5-1 with TRBJ2-5; perhaps TRBD2 as D (6 bases). The CDR3 consists of 15 residues. Germline-derived CDR1 and CDR2 are SGHRS and YFSETQ.

Remarks on this clonotype: A clone one base away is much larger, so this may be a read error. This chain links TRBV12-3 or TRBV12-4 with TRBJ2-7; the D gene could be TRBD1 or TRBD2 (5 bases each). CDR3 length equals 14 residues. In nucleotides, the CDR3 is TGTGCCGGCAGCCGAAGGGGACCTTCCTACGAGCAGTACTTC. This encodes CAGSRRGPSYEQYF.

Note on this clonotype: Germline is not matched at one junction end, which may reflect a read error. This sequence joins TRBV11-2 and TRBJ2-1; TRBD2 might be the D (6 bases). The CDR3 covers 16 residues. Germline CDR1 reads SGHAT; CDR2 reads FQNNGV. This CDR3 is CVSSFPLVGGPREQFF. Written as DNA, the CDR3 is TGCGTCAGCAGCTTTCCACTAGTGGGAGGCCCAAGAGAGCAGTTCTTC.

By sample share, this clonotype is medium-sized. The chain uses TRBV11-2 and TRBJ2-2, with D possibly matching TRBD1 (6 bases). V dropped 1 base and J dropped 3 bases, with 9 bases sitting between them. Looked up from germline, CDR1 is SGHAT and CDR2 is FQNNGV. The CDR3 has 15 residues. The CDR3 DNA reads TGTGCCAGCAGCTTAGGAGGGACACACACCGGGGAGCTGTTTTTT. Its protein product is CASSLGGTHTGELFF.

In the case of this clonotype: The conserved final phenylalanine or tryptophan is absent from the CDR3, which likely points to a read error. V is TRBV11-3 and J is TRBJ2-7; unclear D gene. Per the germline V gene, CDR1 is SGHNT and CDR2 is YENEEA. V was shortened by 4 bases and J by 7 bases, with 8 bases between the two germline ends. This CDR3 contains 11 residues. The CDR3 protein is CASSYSYEQYS. The CDR3 nucleotides are TGTGCCAGCAGCTATTCGTATGAGCAGTACTCC.

Note on this clonotype: A junction end diverges from the germline sequence, so it may reflect a read error. The chain links TRBV11-2 to TRBJ2-5; weak D call: TRBD2 (5 bases). Per germline, CDR1 SGHAT and CDR2 FQNNGV. This CDR3 comprises 14 residues. The CDR3 coding sequence is TGTGCCGGCAGCTTATTTCCAGGTGGGGAGACCCGGTACTTC. It yields the protein CAGSLFPGGETRYF.